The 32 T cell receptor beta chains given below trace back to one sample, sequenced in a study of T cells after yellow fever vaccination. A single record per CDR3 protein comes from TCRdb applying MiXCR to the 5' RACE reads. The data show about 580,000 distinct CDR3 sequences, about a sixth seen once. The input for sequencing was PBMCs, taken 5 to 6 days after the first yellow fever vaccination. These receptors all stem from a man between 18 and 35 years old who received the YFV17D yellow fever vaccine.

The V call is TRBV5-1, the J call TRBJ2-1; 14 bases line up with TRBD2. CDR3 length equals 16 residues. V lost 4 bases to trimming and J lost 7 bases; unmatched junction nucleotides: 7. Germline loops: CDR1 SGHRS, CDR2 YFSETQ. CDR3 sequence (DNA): TGCGCCAGCAGCAACGGACTAGCGGGGGGTCTGAATGAGCAGTTCTTC. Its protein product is CASSNGLAGGLNEQFF.

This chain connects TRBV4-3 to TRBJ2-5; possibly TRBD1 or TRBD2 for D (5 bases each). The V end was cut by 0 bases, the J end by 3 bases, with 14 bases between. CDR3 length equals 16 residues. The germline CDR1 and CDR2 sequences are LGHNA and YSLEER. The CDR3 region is CASSQDNGGREETQYF. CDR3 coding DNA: TGCGCCAGCAGCCAAGATAATGGAGGCAGGGAAGAGACCCAGTACTTC.

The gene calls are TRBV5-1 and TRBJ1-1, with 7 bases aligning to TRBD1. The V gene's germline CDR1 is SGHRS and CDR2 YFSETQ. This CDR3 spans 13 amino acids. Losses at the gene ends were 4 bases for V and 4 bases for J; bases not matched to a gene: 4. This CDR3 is CASSPEGATEAFF. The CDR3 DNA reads TGCGCCAGCAGCCCGGAGGGGGCCACTGAAGCTTTCTTT.

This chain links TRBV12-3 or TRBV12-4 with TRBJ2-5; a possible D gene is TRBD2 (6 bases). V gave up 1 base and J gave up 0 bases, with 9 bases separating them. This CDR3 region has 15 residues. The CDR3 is CASSLEWDYQETQYF. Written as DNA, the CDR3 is TGTGCCAGCAGTTTAGAGTGGGACTACCAAGAGACCCAGTACTTC.

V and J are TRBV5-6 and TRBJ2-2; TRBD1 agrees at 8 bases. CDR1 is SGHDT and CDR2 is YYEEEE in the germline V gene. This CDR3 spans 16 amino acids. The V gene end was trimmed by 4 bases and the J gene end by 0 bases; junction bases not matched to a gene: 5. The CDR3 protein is CASSPVDRANTGELFF. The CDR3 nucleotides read TGTGCCAGCAGCCCGGTGGACAGGGCGAACACCGGGGAGCTGTTTTTT.

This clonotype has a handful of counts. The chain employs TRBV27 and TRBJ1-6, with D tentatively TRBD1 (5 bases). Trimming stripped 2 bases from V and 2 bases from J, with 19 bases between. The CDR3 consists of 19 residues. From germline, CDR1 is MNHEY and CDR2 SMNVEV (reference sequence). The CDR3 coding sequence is TGTGCCAGCAGTTTAACCCCGGGACGCAAAGACACCTATAATTCACCCCTCCACTTT. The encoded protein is CASSLTPGRKDTYNSPLHF.

In nucleotides, the CDR3 is TGCAGTGCTATTCTCGGAACAGGCGCCCTAGGCCAGCCCCAGCATTTT. Protein product: CSAILGTGALGQPQHF. The chain uses TRBV20-1 and TRBJ1-5; weak D call: TRBD1 (5 bases). Trimming pared 4 bases from V and 7 bases from J, leaving 23 bases between. Germline CDR1 is DFQATT and CDR2 is SNEGSKA (reference sequence). The CDR3 loop spans 16 amino acids.

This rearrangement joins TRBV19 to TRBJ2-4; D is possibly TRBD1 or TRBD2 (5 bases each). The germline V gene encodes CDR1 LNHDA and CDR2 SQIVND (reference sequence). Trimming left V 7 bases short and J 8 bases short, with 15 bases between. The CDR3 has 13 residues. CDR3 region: CASTPEWGYIQYF. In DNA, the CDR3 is TGTGCCAGTACCCCCGAGTGGGGGTACATTCAGTACTTC.

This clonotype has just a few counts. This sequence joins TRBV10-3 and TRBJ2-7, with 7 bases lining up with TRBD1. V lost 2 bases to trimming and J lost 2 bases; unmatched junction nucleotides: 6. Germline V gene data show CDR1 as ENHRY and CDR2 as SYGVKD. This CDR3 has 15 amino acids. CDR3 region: CAISEVGQAPYEQYV. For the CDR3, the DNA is TGTGCCATCAGTGAGGTTGGACAGGCCCCCTACGAGCAGTACGTC.

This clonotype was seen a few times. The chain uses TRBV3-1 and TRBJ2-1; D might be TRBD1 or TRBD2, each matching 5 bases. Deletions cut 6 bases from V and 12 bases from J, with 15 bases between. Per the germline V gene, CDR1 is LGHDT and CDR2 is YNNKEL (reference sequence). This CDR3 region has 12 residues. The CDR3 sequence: CASSSGTPLQFF. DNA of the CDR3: TGTGCCAGCAGTTCCGGGACCCCATTGCAGTTCTTC.

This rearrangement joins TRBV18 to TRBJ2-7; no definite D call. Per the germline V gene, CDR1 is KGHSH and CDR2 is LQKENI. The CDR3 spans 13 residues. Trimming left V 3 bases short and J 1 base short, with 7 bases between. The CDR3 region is CASSPAFSYEQYV. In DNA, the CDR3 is TGTGCCAGCTCACCGGCGTTTTCCTACGAGCAGTACGTC.

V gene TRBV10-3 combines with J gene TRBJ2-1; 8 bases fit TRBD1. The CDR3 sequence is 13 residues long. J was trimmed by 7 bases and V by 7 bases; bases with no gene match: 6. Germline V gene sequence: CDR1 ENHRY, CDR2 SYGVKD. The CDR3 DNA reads TGTGCCATCACCGCGGACAGGGTGAATGAGCAGTTCTTC. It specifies CAITADRVNEQFF.

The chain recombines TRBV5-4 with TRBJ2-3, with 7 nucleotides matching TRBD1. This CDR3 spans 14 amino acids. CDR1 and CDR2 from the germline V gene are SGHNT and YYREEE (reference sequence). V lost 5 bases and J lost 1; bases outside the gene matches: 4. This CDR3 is CASRQGQGTDTQYF. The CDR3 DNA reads TGTGCCAGCAGACAAGGACAGGGCACAGATACGCAGTATTTT. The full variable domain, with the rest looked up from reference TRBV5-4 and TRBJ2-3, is ETGVTQSPTHLIKTRGQQVTLRCSSQSGHNTVSWYQQALGQGPQFIFQYYREEENGRGNFPPRFSGLQFPNYSSELNVNALELDDSALYLCASRQGQGTDTQYFGPGTRLTVL.

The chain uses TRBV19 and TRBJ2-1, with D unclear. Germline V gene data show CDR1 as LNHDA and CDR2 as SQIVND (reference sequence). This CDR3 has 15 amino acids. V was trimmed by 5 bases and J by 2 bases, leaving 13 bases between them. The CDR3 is CASSPGGNPYNEQFF. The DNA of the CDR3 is TGTGCCAGTAGTCCCGGCGGTAACCCCTACAATGAGCAGTTCTTC.

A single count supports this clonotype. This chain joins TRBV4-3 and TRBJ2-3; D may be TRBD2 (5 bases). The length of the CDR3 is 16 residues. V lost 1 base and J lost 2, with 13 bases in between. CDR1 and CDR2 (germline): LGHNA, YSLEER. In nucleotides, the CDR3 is TGCGCCAGCAGCCAAGCAAAGAGCGGTTTCACAGATACGCAGTATTTT. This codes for CASSQAKSGFTDTQYF.

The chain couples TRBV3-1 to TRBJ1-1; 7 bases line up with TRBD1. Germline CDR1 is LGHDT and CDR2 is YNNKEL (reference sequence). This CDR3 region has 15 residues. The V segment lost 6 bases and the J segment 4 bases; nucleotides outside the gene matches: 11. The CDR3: CASSKPQGTSTEAFF. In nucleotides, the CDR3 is TGTGCCAGCAGTAAACCACAGGGGACGAGCACTGAAGCTTTCTTT.

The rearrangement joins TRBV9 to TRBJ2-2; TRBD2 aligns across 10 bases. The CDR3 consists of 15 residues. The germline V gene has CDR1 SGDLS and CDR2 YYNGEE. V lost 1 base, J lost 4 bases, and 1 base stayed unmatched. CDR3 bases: TGTGCCAGCAGCGTAACTAGCGGGACCACCGGGGAGCTGTTTTTT. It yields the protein CASSVTSGTTGELFF.

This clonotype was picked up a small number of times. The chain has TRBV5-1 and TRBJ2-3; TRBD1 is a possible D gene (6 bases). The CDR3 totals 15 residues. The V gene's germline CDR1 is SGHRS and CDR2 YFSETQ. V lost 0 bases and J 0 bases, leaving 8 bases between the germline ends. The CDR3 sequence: CASSLDRASTDTQYF. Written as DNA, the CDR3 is TGCGCCAGCAGCTTGGACAGGGCTAGCACAGATACGCAGTATTTT.

The CDR3 bases are TGTGCCAGCAGCTTCCTTGATGGGGAATTCTACGAGCAGTACTTC. The encoded protein is CASSFLDGEFYEQYF. V and J are TRBV9 and TRBJ2-7; D not certain. The germline V gene encodes CDR1 SGDLS and CDR2 YYNGEE. The CDR3 has 15 residues. Trimming shortened V by 4 bases and J by 3 bases, and 17 bases separated the two germline ends.

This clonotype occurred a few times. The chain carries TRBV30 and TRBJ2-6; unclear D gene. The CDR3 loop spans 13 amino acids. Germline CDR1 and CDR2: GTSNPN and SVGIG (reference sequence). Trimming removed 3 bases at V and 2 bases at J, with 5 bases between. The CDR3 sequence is CAWRRTGANVLTF. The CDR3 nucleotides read TGTGCCTGGAGGCGGACTGGGGCCAACGTCCTGACTTTC.

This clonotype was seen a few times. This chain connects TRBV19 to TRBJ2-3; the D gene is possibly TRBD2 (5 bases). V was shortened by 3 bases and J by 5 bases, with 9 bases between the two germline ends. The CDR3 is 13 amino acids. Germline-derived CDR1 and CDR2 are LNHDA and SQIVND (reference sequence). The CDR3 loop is CASSMGSRDTQYF. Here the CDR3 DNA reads TGTGCCAGTAGTATGGGGAGTCGAGATACGCAGTATTTT.

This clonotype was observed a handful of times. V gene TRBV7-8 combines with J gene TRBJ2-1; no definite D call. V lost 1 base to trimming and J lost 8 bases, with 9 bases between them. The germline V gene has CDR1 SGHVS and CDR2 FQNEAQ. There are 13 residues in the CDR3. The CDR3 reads CASSLVQDDEQFF. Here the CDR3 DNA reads TGTGCCAGCAGCTTAGTGCAAGACGATGAGCAGTTCTTC. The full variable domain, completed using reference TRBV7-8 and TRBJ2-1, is GAGVSQSPRYKVAKRGQDVALRCDPISGHVSLFWYQQALGQGPEFLTYFQNEAQLDKSGLPSDRFFAERPEGSVSTLKIQRTQQEDSAVYLCASSLVQDDEQFFGPGTRLTVL.

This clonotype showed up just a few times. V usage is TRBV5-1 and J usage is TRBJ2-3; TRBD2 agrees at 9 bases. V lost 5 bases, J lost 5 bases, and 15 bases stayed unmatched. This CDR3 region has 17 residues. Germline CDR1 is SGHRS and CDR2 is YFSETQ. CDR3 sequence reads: CASSNFLAGGPKDTQYF. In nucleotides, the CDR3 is TGCGCCAGCAGTAATTTCCTGGCGGGGGGGCCCAAAGATACGCAGTATTTT.

The CDR3 region has the DNA TGCGCCAGCAGCCAGTTCTCCGTACAGGGGAGGATAAGCTCCTATAATTCACCCCTCCACTTT. Amino acids: CASSQFSVQGRISSYNSPLHF. The chain recombines TRBV4-1 with TRBJ1-6, with 7 bases fitting TRBD1. Germline lookup yields CDR1 MGHRA and CDR2 YSYEKL. V shed 3 bases, J shed 0 bases, and the junction held 17 bases outside the gene matches. This CDR3 is 21 amino acids long.

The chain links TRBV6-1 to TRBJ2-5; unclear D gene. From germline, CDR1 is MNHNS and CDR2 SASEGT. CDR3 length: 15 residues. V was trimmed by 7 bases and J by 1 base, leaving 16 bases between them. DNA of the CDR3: TGTGCCAGCATCGACCCGGTAGGCGGCCAAGAGACCCAGTACTTC. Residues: CASIDPVGGQETQYF.

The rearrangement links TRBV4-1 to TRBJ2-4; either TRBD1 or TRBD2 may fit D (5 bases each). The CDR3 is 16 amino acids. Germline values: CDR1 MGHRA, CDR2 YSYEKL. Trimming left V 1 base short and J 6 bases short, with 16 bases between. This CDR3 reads CASSQGTGTSLNIQYF. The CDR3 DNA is TGCGCCAGCAGCCAAGGTACCGGGACCTCCTTAAACATTCAGTACTTC.

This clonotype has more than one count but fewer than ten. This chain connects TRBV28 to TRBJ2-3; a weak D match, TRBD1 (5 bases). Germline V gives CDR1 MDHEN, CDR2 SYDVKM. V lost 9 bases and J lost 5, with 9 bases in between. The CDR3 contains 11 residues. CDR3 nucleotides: TGTGCCAGTGGACACCAAGATACGCAGTATTTT. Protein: CASGHQDTQYF.

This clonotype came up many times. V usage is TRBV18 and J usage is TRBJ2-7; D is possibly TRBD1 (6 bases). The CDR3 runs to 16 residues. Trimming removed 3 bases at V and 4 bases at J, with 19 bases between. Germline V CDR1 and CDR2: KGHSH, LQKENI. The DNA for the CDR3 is TGTGCCAGCTCACCGGCTGGGGCAGGGGTGTTGTACGAGCAGTACTTC. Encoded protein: CASSPAGAGVLYEQYF.

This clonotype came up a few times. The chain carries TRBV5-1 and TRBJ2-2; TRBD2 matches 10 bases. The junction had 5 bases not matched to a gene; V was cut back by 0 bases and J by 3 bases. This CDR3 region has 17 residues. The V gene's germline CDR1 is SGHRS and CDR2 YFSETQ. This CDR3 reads CASSLATSGVDTGELFF. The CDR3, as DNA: TGCGCCAGCAGCTTGGCCACTAGCGGGGTGGACACCGGGGAGCTGTTTTTT.

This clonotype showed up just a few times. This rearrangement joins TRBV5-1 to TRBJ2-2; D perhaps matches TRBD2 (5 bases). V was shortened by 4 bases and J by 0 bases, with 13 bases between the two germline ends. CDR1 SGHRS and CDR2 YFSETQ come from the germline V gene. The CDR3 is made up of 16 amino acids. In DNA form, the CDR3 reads TGCGCCAGCAGCCCCCGGAGGTCATCGAACACCGGGGAGCTGTTTTTT. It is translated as CASSPRRSSNTGELFF.

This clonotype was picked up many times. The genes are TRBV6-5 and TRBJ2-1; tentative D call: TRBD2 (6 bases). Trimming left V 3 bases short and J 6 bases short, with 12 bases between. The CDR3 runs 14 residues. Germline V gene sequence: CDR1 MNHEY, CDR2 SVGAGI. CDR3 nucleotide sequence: TGTGCCAGCAGTTATGGGGACTCATCCAATGAGCAGTTCTTC. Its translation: CASSYGDSSNEQFF.

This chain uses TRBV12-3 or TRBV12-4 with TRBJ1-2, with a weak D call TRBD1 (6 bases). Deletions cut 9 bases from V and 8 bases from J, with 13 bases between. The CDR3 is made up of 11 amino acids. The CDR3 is CASRQARGYTF. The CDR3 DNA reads TGTGCCAGTCGACAGGCACGGGGCTACACCTTC.